This T cell receptor (beta chain) was identified during a study of identical twins. TCRdb itself ran the 5' RACE reads through MiXCR, one entry per CDR3 protein. The table lists some 710,000 distinct CDR3 sequences, 6.1% of them singletons. The CDR3 consists of 12 residues. V was cut by 5 bases and J by 6 bases, with 13 bases left in between. Looked up from germline, CDR1 is GTSNPN and CDR2 is SVGIG (reference sequence). Sample: naive T cells sorted from blood. The chain is built from TRBV30 and TRBJ1-1, with D tentatively TRBD1 (5 bases). The receptor's source is a young man in good health. CDR3 protein: CAWQGSEAEAFF. The DNA of the CDR3 is TGTGCCTGGCAGGGAAGTGAGGCTGAAGCTTTCTTT.